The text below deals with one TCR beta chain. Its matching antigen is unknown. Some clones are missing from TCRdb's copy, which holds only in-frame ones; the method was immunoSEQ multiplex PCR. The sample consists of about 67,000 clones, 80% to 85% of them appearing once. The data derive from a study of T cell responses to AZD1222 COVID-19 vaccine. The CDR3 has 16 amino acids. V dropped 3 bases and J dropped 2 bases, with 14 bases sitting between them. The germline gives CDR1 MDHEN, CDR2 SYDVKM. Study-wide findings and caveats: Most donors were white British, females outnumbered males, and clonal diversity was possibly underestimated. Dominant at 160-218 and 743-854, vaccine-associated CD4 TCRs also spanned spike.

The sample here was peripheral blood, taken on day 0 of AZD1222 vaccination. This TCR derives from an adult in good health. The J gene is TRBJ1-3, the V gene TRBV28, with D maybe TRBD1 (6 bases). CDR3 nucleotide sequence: TGTGCCAGCAGTTTCACCTACAGGGCTACTGGAAACACCATATATTTT. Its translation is CASSFTYRATGNTIYF.